These 25 T cell receptor beta chains were sequenced from one sample in a study of blood T cells in healthy people across ages (dated by TCRdb to between 2014 and 2017). Libraries came from 5' RACE. Sequencing was carried out with an Illumina HiSeq 2500. A second roughly 6 to 11 cycle PCR used a sample-barcoded 5' primer and a J-beta primer mix. The raw public data were reprocessed by TCRdb itself: fastp quality trimming at Q25, MiXCR clonotype calling, in-frame beta chains only. Each record represents a unique CDR3 protein, reported with the most common genes and DNA among its rows. Recorded for this sample are hundreds of thousands of distinct CDR3 sequences; under 65% of them occurred a single time. The leading ten clones occupy around an eighth of the sample. The sample comprised blood. These receptors all come from a woman older than 75 in good health.

This sequence joins TRBV9 and TRBJ2-1, with D possibly called TRBD1 or TRBD2 (5 bases each). CDR3 size: 15 residues. The germline V and J ends were trimmed by 2 bases and 0 bases, with 9 bases remaining between them. Germline V gene data show CDR1 as SGDLS and CDR2 as YYNGEE. The DNA for the CDR3 is TGTGCCAGCAGCGTCAGGGCGGGCTCCTACAATGAGCAGTTCTTC. This sequence encodes CASSVRAGSYNEQFF. The complete variable domain, with remaining parts taken from reference TRBV9 and TRBJ2-1, reads DSGVTQTPKHLITATGQRVTLRCSPRSGDLSVYWYQQSLDQGLQFLIQYYNGEERAKGNILERFSAQQFPDLHSELNLSSLELGDSALYFCASSVRAGSYNEQFFGPGTRLTVL.

The chain couples TRBV7-2 to TRBJ2-7; D is possibly TRBD1 (5 bases). The J call may be incorrect, as the DNA end agrees better with TRBJ2-4. CDR3 length equals 14 residues. CDR1 and CDR2 from the germline V gene are SGHTA and FQGNSA. The CDR3 DNA reads as TGTGCCAGCAGCTCCGATACAGGAGTCAACATTCAGTACTTC. It translates to CASSSDTGVNIQYF.

Concerning this clonotype itself: This may be a read error: a much more frequent sequence differs by one nucleotide. This rearrangement joins TRBV7-7 to TRBJ2-5; the D gene could be TRBD1 or TRBD2 (5 bases each). V lost 0 bases to trimming and J lost 11 bases, with 16 bases between them. The CDR3 runs 14 residues. CDR1 SSHAT and CDR2 FNYEAQ come from the germline V gene (reference sequence). The CDR3 nucleotides read TGTGCCAGCAGCTTAGCCGGGACGCGCAATGAGCAGTACTTC. Its translation: CASSLAGTRNEQYF.

This clonotype occurred a few times. V and J are TRBV20-1 and TRBJ1-6; D unclear. The CDR3 contains 15 residues. The germline V gene has CDR1 DFQATT and CDR2 SNEGSKA (reference sequence). Trimming removed 7 bases from V and 4 bases from J, with 17 bases in between. In nucleotides, the CDR3 is TGCAGTGTCAGGACGGAGCGAGGGTATAATTCACCCCTCCACTTT. Amino acid sequence: CSVRTERGYNSPLHF.

On this clonotype: One junction end does not reproduce the germline sequence, and a read error may be involved. The chain links TRBV15 to TRBJ2-2; 10 bases are shared with TRBD2. CDR3 size: 14 residues. Germline lookup yields CDR1 LNHNV and CDR2 YYDKDF (reference sequence). CDR3 sequence reads: CATLAGAYTGELSF. The DNA for the CDR3 is TGTGCCACCCTAGCGGGGGCCTACACCGGGGAGCTGTCTTTT.

This clonotype was seen at least ten times. The chain joins TRBV2 to TRBJ2-3; TRBD1 matches at 10 bases. Germline V gene sequence: CDR1 SNHLY, CDR2 FYNNEI. CDR3 size: 12 residues. The trim removed 6 bases at V and 9 bases at J, leaving 3 bases unmatched. The CDR3 loop reads CASRTTGGTQYF. CDR3 bases: TGTGCCAGCAGGACGACAGGGGGCACGCAGTATTTT. The full variable domain, completed using reference TRBV2 and TRBJ2-3, is EPEVTQTPSHQVTQMGQEVILRCVPISNHLYFYWYRQILGQKVEFLVSFYNNEISEKSEIFDDQFSVERPDGSNFTLKIRSTKLEDSAMYFCASRTTGGTQYFGPGTRLTVL.

This clonotype has more than one count but fewer than ten. The chain joins TRBV19 to TRBJ2-1; 7 nucleotides align to TRBD2. The J call could be wrong; TRBJ2-7 is a better fit for the DNA end. CDR3 length: 15 residues. In germline, CDR1 is LNHDA, CDR2 SQIVND (reference sequence). This chain's CDR3 is CASSIPGLSYNEQYF. CDR3 sequence (DNA): TGTGCCAGTAGTATCCCGGGACTATCCTACAATGAGCAGTACTTC.

As regards this clonotype: One base away lies a much larger clone, so this may be a sequencing read error. V usage is TRBV20-1 and J usage is TRBJ2-1; TRBD2 matches at 11 bases. CDR1 is DFQATT and CDR2 is SNEGSKA in the germline V gene (reference sequence). This CDR3 has 14 residues. CDR3 in amino acids: CSASASGRFNGQFF. CDR3 bases: TGCAGTGCTAGTGCTAGCGGGAGGTTCAATGGGCAGTTCTTC.

This clonotype was found a few times. The J gene is TRBJ1-1, the V gene TRBV25-1; no reliable D call. Germline lookup yields CDR1 MGHDK and CDR2 SYGVNS. The CDR3 is 14 amino acids. The ends were cut back, 8 bases at V and 4 bases at J, with 17 bases in the middle. The CDR3 DNA follows: TGTGCCAGCTCTCTTGGATTACTCCGCACTGAAGCTTTCTTT. This sequence encodes CASSLGLLRTEAFF.

The chain uses TRBV14 and TRBJ2-7; D is uncertain. CDR1 and CDR2 (germline): SGHDN, FVKESK. Trimming removed 0 bases at V and 2 bases at J, with 8 bases between. CDR3 length: 14 amino acids. For the CDR3, the DNA is TGTGCCAGCAGCCAAGACACCTACCCCTACGAGCAGTACTTC. Translated, it gives CASSQDTYPYEQYF.

The rearrangement links TRBV14 to TRBJ2-7; D is uncertain. This CDR3 is 14 amino acids long. Deletions cut 4 bases from V and 2 bases from J, with 12 bases between. Germline CDR1 is SGHDN and CDR2 is FVKESK. CDR3 coding DNA: TGTGCCAGCAGCCTCGAGGATAGACCCTACGAGCAGTACTTC. The encoded protein is CASSLEDRPYEQYF.

Only a few counts were recorded for this clonotype. The rearrangement uses TRBV7-9 and TRBJ2-3; no definite D call. Trimming removed 10 bases at V and 1 base at J, with 15 bases between. The CDR3 covers 14 residues. CDR1 is SEHNR and CDR2 is FQNEAQ in the germline V gene (reference sequence). CDR3 loop: CAISDRVGTDTQYF. The CDR3 DNA is TGTGCCATCTCGGACCGGGTGGGCACAGATACGCAGTATTTT.

The V and J genes are TRBV7-9 and TRBJ2-2; the D is unclear. Germline V CDR1 and CDR2: SEHNR, FQNEAQ (reference sequence). Trimming left V 0 bases short and J 6 bases short, with 14 bases between. The CDR3 loop spans 16 amino acids. This chain's CDR3 is CASSLALLTRSGELFF. CDR3 bases: TGTGCCAGCAGCTTAGCCCTCTTGACCCGGTCCGGGGAGCTGTTTTTT.

This clonotype was recorded many times. The J gene is TRBJ1-4, the V gene TRBV29-1; maybe TRBD1 (5 bases). CDR1 and CDR2 (germline): SQVTM, ANQGSEA. The V end lost 4 bases, the J end lost 6 bases, and 15 bases lay between the germline ends. The CDR3 runs 14 residues. CDR3 protein: CSVGLGTVDEKLFF. The CDR3 nucleotides are TGCAGCGTTGGTCTCGGGACCGTGGATGAAAAACTGTTTTTT.

The J gene is TRBJ2-3, the V gene TRBV5-1, with D perhaps given as TRBD1 or TRBD2 (5 bases each). There are 15 residues in the CDR3. CDR1 and CDR2 (germline): SGHRS, YFSETQ. Trimming took off 10 bases at V and 2 bases at J, with 20 bases between the two ends. This CDR3 reads CAGKASGGYTDTQYF. The CDR3 bases are TGCGCCGGCAAGGCCTCTGGGGGTTACACAGATACGCAGTATTTT.

A word on this clonotype: A much bigger clone sits one base away, suggesting this may be a read error. This chain uses TRBV2 with TRBJ2-1; D is unresolved. This CDR3 region has 13 residues. Germline CDR1 SNHLY, CDR2 FYNNEI. Trimming pared 3 bases from V and 12 bases from J, leaving 15 bases between. CDR3 nucleotide sequence: TGTGCCAGCAGTGATAGGCAGGAGATTGCGCAGTTCTTC. It encodes CASSDRQEIAQFF.

CDR3 sequence (DNA): TGTGCCAGCAGCTTTGCCCGGGGGGTCCCCGGAGCTTTCTTT. Translating it yields CASSFARGVPGAFF. The chain employs TRBV7-2 and TRBJ1-1; D perhaps matches TRBD1 (5 bases). Germline CDR1 reads SGHTA; CDR2 reads FQGNSA. The CDR3 sequence is 14 residues long. Trimming removed 3 bases at V and 10 bases at J, with 18 bases between.

This clonotype has only one observation. It may be a read error: a sequence one base away is much more abundant. The V and J genes are TRBV28 and TRBJ2-7, with a tentative D call TRBD1 (6 bases). The CDR3 extends over 15 amino acids. Germline lookup yields CDR1 MDHEN and CDR2 SYDVKM. Trimming removed 4 bases from V and 2 bases from J, with 15 bases in between. The CDR3 reads CASSSSDRWAYEQYF. In nucleotides, the CDR3 is TGTGCCAGCAGTTCTTCTGACAGGTGGGCCTACGAGCAGTACTTC.

Written as DNA, the CDR3 is TGCAGTGCTAGTGTCGTAGGCGGCTACACCTTC. The encoded protein is CSASVVGGYTF. This chain connects TRBV20-1 to TRBJ1-2, with D unresolved. The CDR3 is 11 residues long. The V end lost 3 bases, the J end lost 8 bases, and 10 bases lay between the germline ends. The germline CDR1 and CDR2 sequences are DFQATT and SNEGSKA (reference sequence).

At least ten counts were recorded for this clonotype. The V gene is TRBV7-2, the J gene TRBJ1-2; 8 nucleotides line up with TRBD1. With V trimmed by 6 bases and J by 7 bases, 13 bases remained unmatched. This CDR3 spans 15 amino acids. CDR1 and CDR2 from the germline V gene are SGHTA and FQGNSA. The CDR3 reads CASRPGGRGRSGYTF. CDR3 sequence (DNA): TGTGCCAGCAGGCCCGGTGGCAGGGGGCGGAGTGGCTACACCTTC.

This rearrangement joins TRBV2 to TRBJ2-5; 8 bases agree with TRBD1. This CDR3 region has 14 residues. CDR1 and CDR2 from the germline V gene are SNHLY and FYNNEI. V was pared by 3 bases and J by 11 bases, with 11 bases of the junction left unmatched. Here the CDR3 DNA reads TGTGCCAGCAGTGAGGGACAGGTTGTTGACAAGCAGTACTTC. As protein: CASSEGQVVDKQYF.

This clonotype was observed many times. The chain carries TRBV6-6 and TRBJ2-7; 7 nucleotides align to TRBD2. This CDR3 has 14 residues. V lost 4 bases, J lost 4 bases, and 7 bases stayed unmatched. Germline V gives CDR1 MNHNY, CDR2 SVGAGI (reference sequence). In nucleotides, the CDR3 is TGTGCCAGCAGTTGGCTAGCGGCGCCGTACGAGCAGTACTTC. Protein: CASSWLAAPYEQYF.

The V and J genes are TRBV20-1 and TRBJ1-2, with TRBD1 matching over 10 bases. J was trimmed by 4 bases and V by 3 bases; bases with no gene match: 5. This CDR3 is built from 14 residues. The germline gives CDR1 DFQATT, CDR2 SNEGSKA (reference sequence). The CDR3 nucleotides read TGCAGTGCTAGTCAGGGACAGGGGTCCTATGGCTACACCTTC. It specifies CSASQGQGSYGYTF.

The chain joins TRBV4-2 to TRBJ2-7, with TRBD1 matching over 9 bases. Germline CDR1 and CDR2: LGHNA and YNFKEQ. The CDR3 sequence is 15 residues long. V was pared by 2 bases and J by 4 bases, with 6 bases of the junction left unmatched. CDR3 loop: CASSQPGQGLYEQYF. CDR3 nucleotides: TGTGCCAGCAGCCAACCGGGACAGGGTCTTTACGAGCAGTACTTC.

The chain combines TRBV11-2 with TRBJ2-5; TRBD2 matches 9 bases. The J call is in doubt because the DNA end fits TRBJ2-7 better. In germline, CDR1 is SGHAT, CDR2 FQNNGV. This CDR3 region has 15 residues. This chain's CDR3 is CASSLDGGRASEQYF. The CDR3 DNA sequence: TGTGCCAGCAGCTTAGACGGCGGGAGGGCCTCCGAGCAGTACTTC.